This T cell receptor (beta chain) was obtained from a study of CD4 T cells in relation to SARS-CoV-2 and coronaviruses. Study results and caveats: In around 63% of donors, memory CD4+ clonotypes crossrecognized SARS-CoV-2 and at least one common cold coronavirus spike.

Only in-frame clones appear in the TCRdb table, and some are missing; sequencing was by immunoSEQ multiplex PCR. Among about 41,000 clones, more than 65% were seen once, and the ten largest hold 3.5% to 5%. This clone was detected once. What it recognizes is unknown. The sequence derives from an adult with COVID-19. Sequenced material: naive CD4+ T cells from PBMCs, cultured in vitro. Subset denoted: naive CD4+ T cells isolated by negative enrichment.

The CDR3, as DNA: TGTGCCAGCACCAGGGGAGAGACCCAGTACTTC. This sequence encodes CASTRGETQYF. The chain has TRBV2 and TRBJ2-5; D is possibly TRBD1 (6 bases). Trimming took off 7 bases at V and 4 bases at J, with 7 bases between the two ends. This CDR3 spans 11 amino acids. In germline, CDR1 is SNHLY, CDR2 FYNNEI.